This T cell receptor (beta chain) originates from a study of T cell repertoires in cytomegalovirus infection (dated by TCRdb to between 2017 and 2020). With regard to the full study: Peptide stimulations targeted recently identified HLA-C-restricted CMV epitopes, whose presentation resists viral immunomodulation, together with well-studied HLA-B-restricted epitopes. Donor HLA type was relevant to the analysis, because carriage of CMV infection together with the matching HLA type was indicated by public TCR beta signatures. Study-level results and caveats: In both this cohort and an independent approximately 400-donor cohort, the cumulative frequency of public TCR beta family members distinguished carriers of CMV infection plus the relevant HLA type. In the ex vivo response, HLA-C-restricted CMV-specific TCR beta clonotypes were dominant, and in two of eight donors the single most frequent clonotype came from this HLA-C-restricted group.

The sample was run on an Illumina HiSeq 1500. The raw public data were reprocessed by TCRdb itself: fastp quality trimming at Q25, MiXCR clonotype calling, in-frame beta chains only. A single entry per CDR3 protein holds the most common genes and DNA from its merged rows. Counted in this sample were around 770,000 distinct CDR3 sequences; around 29% of them appeared once. The ten largest clones capture roughly 14% of the sample. This clonotype was seen ten or more times. The antigen this receptor binds is unknown. Base quality data are lacking; no much larger clone is found one base away. The treatment or condition label here, explained by the study, means: in vitro stimulation with specific CMV peptide epitopes to enrich CMV-specific T cells. The junction carries 13 bases between V and J, which are trimmed by 4 bases and 1 base respectively. The germline V gene specifies SGHVS as CDR1 and FQNEAQ as CDR2. Inclusive of the bounding cysteine and phenylalanine, the CDR3 is 15 residues long. Only the CDR3 DNA is retained, 45 bases long and in frame from the first base.

The sample here was cultured CD8+ T cells from PBMCs, taken from culture after CMV antigen stimulation. The sequence joins TRBV7-8 to TRBJ1-1; TRBD1 might be the D gene, on 5 matching bases. This clonotype originated in a human donor in good health (CMV status not recorded). Some clones in this sample may be carry-over from other donors' samples. The bases are TGTGCCAGCAGCTCTCCTGGGACGGGGAACACTGAAGCTTTCTTT. It is translated as CASSSPGTGNTEAFF.